This note documents a single T cell receptor (beta chain) sequence. No antigen is known for it. Then a second PCR, running roughly 7 to 12 cycles, was carried out with a sample-barcoded 5' primer and a J-beta primer mix. TCRdb re-analysed the 5' RACE reads in MiXCR, keeping a single row per CDR3 protein. The sample contains 710,000 or so distinct CDR3 sequences, about a fifth of which appear only once. Healthy Caucasian individuals from Russia aged about 6 to 100 were enrolled as donors. Trimming cost V 5 bases and J 7 bases, with 14 bases left between them. There are 13 residues in the CDR3. Germline V gives CDR1 SEHNR, CDR2 FQNEAQ (reference sequence). This sample was included in a study of blood T cells in healthy people across ages. Whole-study findings and limits: The authors considered diversity estimates from one million T cells to be underestimates. Using unsorted PBMCs precluded a conclusive naive versus antigen-experienced comparison. Roughly linear age-related decline in beta diversity appeared, significant by age 40.

This chain joins TRBV7-9 and TRBJ1-1; possible D gene TRBD1, 6 bases. The sequence derives from an older man in good health. Sequenced material: blood. The CDR3 loop reads CASSPRGYDEAFF. The CDR3 DNA is TGTGCCAGCAGCCCGAGGGGGTATGATGAAGCTTTCTTT.